The 8 T cell receptor beta chains presented below share a single source sample, sequenced in a study of response to subunit inactivated influenza vaccine. TCRdb re-called the RT-PCR reads with MiXCR, one entry per CDR3 protein. The sample contains about 800,000 distinct CDR3 sequences, around 20% of which appear only once. The material was PBMCs from blood, obtained less than 6 days after vaccination. The receptors originated from a man aged 45-65 years who received an inactivated influenza vaccine.

The chain links TRBV7-2 to TRBJ2-1; 7 nucleotides line up with TRBD1. The V gene's germline CDR1 is SGHTA and CDR2 FQGNSA. With V trimmed by 4 bases and J by 13 bases, 7 bases remained unmatched. The CDR3 sequence is 12 residues long. CDR3 sequence reads: CASSSRQGLQFF. Here the CDR3 DNA reads TGTGCCAGCAGCTCAAGACAGGGCCTCCAGTTCTTC.

There are a few counts of this clonotype. The CDR3 spells CASSENDEQFF. CDR3 coding DNA: TGTGCCAGCAGCGAAAACGATGAGCAGTTCTTC. V gene TRBV7-9 combines with J gene TRBJ2-1; unclear D gene. Germline loops: CDR1 SEHNR, CDR2 FQNEAQ (reference sequence). CDR3 size: 11 residues. Trimming shortened V by 5 bases and J by 8 bases, and 7 bases separated the two germline ends.

This clonotype was seen a handful of times. The chain recombines TRBV6-5 with TRBJ2-7; TRBD2 is a possible D gene (6 bases). Germline V CDR1 and CDR2: MNHEY, SVGAGI. V shed 4 bases and J shed 7 bases, with 23 bases lying between them. There are 16 residues in the CDR3. The CDR3, as DNA: TGTGCCAGCAGTTCATCCCCCGGGACGGGAGCTCGGGAGCAGTACTTC. Its protein product is CASSSSPGTGAREQYF.

The V and J genes are TRBV28 and TRBJ2-7, with TRBD2 as a possible D gene (6 bases). The germline V gene has CDR1 MDHEN and CDR2 SYDVKM. The V gene lost 5 bases and the J gene lost 3 bases, with 20 bases spanning the gap. The CDR3 runs to 16 residues. The CDR3 here is CASSPDPGRGLYEQYF. In DNA form, the CDR3 reads TGTGCCAGCAGTCCAGATCCTGGAAGGGGACTCTACGAGCAGTACTTC.

J is TRBJ2-7 and V is TRBV9, with D possibly TRBD1 on 6 matching bases. In germline, CDR1 is SGDLS, CDR2 YYNGEE. This CDR3 contains 15 residues. With 4 bases removed from V and 6 bases from J, the gap between germline ends came to 20 bases. The CDR3 DNA follows: TGTGCCAGCAGCCCCTGGGTGGGTCAGGGGATCGAGCAGTACTTC. As protein: CASSPWVGQGIEQYF.

This clonotype showed up just a few times. This rearrangement joins TRBV18 to TRBJ2-5; no clear D. The CDR3 contains 17 residues. CDR1 and CDR2 (germline): KGHSH, LQKENI. Trimming stripped 3 bases from V and 5 bases from J, with 22 bases between. CDR3 coding DNA: TGTGCCAGCTCACCCCTACCCGAGGTGGGGTTCGGCGAGACCCAGTACTTC. It yields the protein CASSPLPEVGFGETQYF.

This clonotype was seen ten or more times. The rearrangement links TRBV29-1 to TRBJ2-3; 10 bases are a match to TRBD1. J gave up 2 bases and V 5 bases, and 4 bases lay outside the gene matches. CDR3 size: 14 residues. The germline gives CDR1 SQVTM, CDR2 ANQGSEA. The DNA for the CDR3 is TGCAGCGTTTCGGGACAGGGGTCCACAGATACGCAGTATTTT. Translation gives CSVSGQGSTDTQYF.

Only a few counts were recorded for this clonotype. The V and J genes are TRBV11-2 and TRBJ2-1; the match to TRBD1 covers 9 bases. The V and J ends lost 6 bases and 6 bases, in that order; junction bases with no gene match: 9. This CDR3 is 15 amino acids long. The germline gives CDR1 SGHAT, CDR2 FQNNGV. The CDR3 DNA is TGTGCCAGCAGTCCCCGGGACAGGGCATTCAATGAGCAGTTCTTC. This codes for CASSPRDRAFNEQFF.